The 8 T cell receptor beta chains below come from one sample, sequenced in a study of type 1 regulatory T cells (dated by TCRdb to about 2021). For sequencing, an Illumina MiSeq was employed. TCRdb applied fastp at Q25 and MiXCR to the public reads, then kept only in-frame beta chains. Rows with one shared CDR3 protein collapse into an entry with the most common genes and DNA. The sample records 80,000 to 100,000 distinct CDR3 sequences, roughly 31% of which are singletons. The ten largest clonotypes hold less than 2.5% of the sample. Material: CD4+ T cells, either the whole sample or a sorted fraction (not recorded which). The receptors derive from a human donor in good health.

Written as DNA, the CDR3 is TGTGCCAGCAGCAAAGGGCTAGGGGACCTAAGACACACCGGGGAGCTGTTTTTT. Translation: CASSKGLGDLRHTGELFF. The chain links TRBV21-1 to TRBJ2-2; TRBD1, the table's D call, was not compared with the DNA. TRBV21-1 is marked as a pseudogene. The CDR3 length is 18 residues.

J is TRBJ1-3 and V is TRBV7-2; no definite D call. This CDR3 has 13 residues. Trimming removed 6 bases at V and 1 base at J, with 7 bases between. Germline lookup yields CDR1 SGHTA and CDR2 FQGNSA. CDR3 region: CASRKGSGNTIYF. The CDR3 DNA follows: TGTGCCAGCAGGAAAGGGTCTGGAAACACCATATATTTT.

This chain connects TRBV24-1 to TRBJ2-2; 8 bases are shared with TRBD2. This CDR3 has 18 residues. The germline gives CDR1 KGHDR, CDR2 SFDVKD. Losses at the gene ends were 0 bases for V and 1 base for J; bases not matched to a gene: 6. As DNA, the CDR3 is TGTGCCACCAGTGATTTGCTCACTAGCGGAGGGAACACCGGGGAGCTGTTTTTT. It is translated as CATSDLLTSGGNTGELFF.

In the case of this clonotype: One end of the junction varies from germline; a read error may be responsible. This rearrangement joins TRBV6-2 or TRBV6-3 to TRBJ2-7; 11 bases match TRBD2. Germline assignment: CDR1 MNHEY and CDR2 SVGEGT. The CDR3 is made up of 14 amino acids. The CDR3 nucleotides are TGTGGCAGCAGCAGACTAGCGGGACCCTACGAGCAGTACTTC. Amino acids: CGSSRLAGPYEQYF.

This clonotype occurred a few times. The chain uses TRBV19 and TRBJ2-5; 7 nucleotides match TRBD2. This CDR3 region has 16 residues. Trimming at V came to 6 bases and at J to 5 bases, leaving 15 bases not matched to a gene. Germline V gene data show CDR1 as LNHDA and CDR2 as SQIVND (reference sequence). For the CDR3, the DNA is TGTGCCAGTAGCAGGCGAAGCGGGAAGGGTTGGGAGACCCAGTACTTC. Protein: CASSRRSGKGWETQYF.

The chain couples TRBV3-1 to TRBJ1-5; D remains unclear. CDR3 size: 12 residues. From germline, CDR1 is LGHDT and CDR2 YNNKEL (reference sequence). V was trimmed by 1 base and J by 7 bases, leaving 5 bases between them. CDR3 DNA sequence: TGTGCCAGCAGCCAAGGTAGGCAGCCCCAGCATTTT. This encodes CASSQGRQPQHF.

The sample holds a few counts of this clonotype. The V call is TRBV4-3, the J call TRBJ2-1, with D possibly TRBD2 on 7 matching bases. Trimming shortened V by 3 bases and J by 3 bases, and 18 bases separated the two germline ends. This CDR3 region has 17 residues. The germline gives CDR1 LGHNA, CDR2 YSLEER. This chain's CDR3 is CASSQGGWTANYNEQFF. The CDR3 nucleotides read TGCGCCAGCAGCCAGGGGGGGTGGACAGCGAACTACAATGAGCAGTTCTTC.

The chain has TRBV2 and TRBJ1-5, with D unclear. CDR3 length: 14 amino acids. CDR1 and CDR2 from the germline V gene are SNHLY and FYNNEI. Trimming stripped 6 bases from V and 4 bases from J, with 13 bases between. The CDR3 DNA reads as TGTGCCAGCAGCTCGGACCTGTCAAATCAGCCCCAGCATTTT. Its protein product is CASSSDLSNQPQHF.